This T cell receptor (beta chain) was found in a study of blood T cell repertoires in COVID-19. Overall study context: PBMCs, B-cell-depleted T cells, or T cells were the source of the cDNA or gDNA that made up the material.

V lost 2 bases and J lost 0; bases outside the gene matches: 2. Germline CDR1 reads MNHEY; CDR2 reads SMNVEV (reference sequence). CDR3 length: 15 residues. As processed by the authors: It was from reference gene primer amplification that nucleated cell counts were estimated. The method was immunoSEQ multiplex PCR; TCRdb's version includes in-frame clones alone and lacks a portion of them. V and J calls and clone size follow that table, whereas D and trimming were derived from the DNA. The sample lists some 160,000 clones; more than 75% were seen once. Sequenced sample: peripheral blood. The receptor was derived from a woman of 80 years or more with COVID-19, enrolled during active disease. The chain combines TRBV27 with TRBJ1-1, with TRBD1 identical over 8 bases. CDR3 DNA sequence: TGTGCCAGCAGTTTAGTGGGACAGGTGAACACTGAAGCTTTCTTT. Translated, it gives CASSLVGQVNTEAFF.